Each of the 9 T cell receptor beta chains below was sequenced from the same sample in a study of technical replicates of blood from several donors. TCRdb's table, derived via immunoSEQ multiplex PCR, lists solely in-frame clones and lacks some. The sample gives around 60,000 clones, 80% to 95% of which show up once; more than 3.5% is in the top ten. The sequenced sample consisted of PBMCs. These receptors all stem from a human donor in good health. Some clones in this sample may be carry-over from other donors' samples.

V and J are TRBV5-1 and TRBJ2-1; the D gene is possibly TRBD1 (5 bases). The germline V gene encodes CDR1 SGHRS and CDR2 YFSETQ. This CDR3 is built from 15 residues. V was cut by 4 bases and J by 6 bases, with 17 bases left in between. The CDR3 coding sequence is TGCGCCAGCAGCCCACAAGGGGCCCCTACCAATGAGCAGTTCTTC. Translating gives CASSPQGAPTNEQFF. The complete variable domain, with remaining parts taken from reference TRBV5-1 and TRBJ2-1, reads KAGVTQTPRYLIKTRGQQVTLSCSPISGHRSVSWYQQTPGQGLQFLFEYFSETQRNKGNFPGRFSGRQFSNSRSEMNVSTLELGDSALYLCASSPQGAPTNEQFFGPGTRLTVL.

The rearrangement links TRBV18 to TRBJ2-5; 11 bases match TRBD2. This CDR3 is built from 15 residues. Germline V gene data show CDR1 as KGHSH and CDR2 as LQKENI. Trimming cost V 4 bases and J 2 bases; bases outside gene matches: 3. The CDR3 spells CASSLLAGVQETQYF. CDR3 in DNA: TGTGCCAGCTCACTACTAGCGGGGGTTCAAGAGACCCAGTACTTC.

This clone was picked up one time. The gene calls are TRBV4-2 and TRBJ1-5; 8 bases match TRBD1. Germline CDR1 is LGHNA and CDR2 is YNFKEQ. The CDR3 is 16 amino acids. Losses at the gene ends were 0 bases for V and 6 bases for J; bases not matched to a gene: 7. The CDR3 DNA sequence: TGTGCCAGCAGCCAAGAGAGGACAGGGAATGGTCAGCCCCAGCATTTT. Its protein product is CASSQERTGNGQPQHF.

The V and J genes are TRBV27 and TRBJ2-1; 9 nucleotides align to TRBD1. The germline V gene encodes CDR1 MNHEY and CDR2 SMNVEV (reference sequence). This CDR3 has 15 amino acids. The trim removed 8 bases at V and 4 bases at J, leaving 9 bases unmatched. The CDR3 DNA reads TGTGCCAGCGGTAAGGGACAGGGACTTTACAATGAGCAGTTCTTC. As protein: CASGKGQGLYNEQFF.

This clone showed up just once. CDR3 sequence: CATSTLDRGNTEAFF. In nucleotides, the CDR3 is TGTGCCACCAGCACCTTGGACAGGGGGAATACTGAAGCTTTCTTT. The chain couples TRBV15 to TRBJ1-1; 10 positions agree with TRBD1. CDR1 and CDR2 from the germline V gene are LNHNV and YYDKDF (reference sequence). CDR3 length: 15 residues. J was trimmed by 5 bases and V by 4 bases; bases with no gene match: 7.

The rearrangement uses TRBV21-1 and TRBJ2-3; the table's D gene call, TRBD2, was not cross checked with the DNA. TRBV21-1 is a recognized pseudogene. This CDR3 spans 17 amino acids. The CDR3 region is CASSNKRTSGSTDTQYF. CDR3 coding DNA: TGTGCCAGCAGCAATAAAAGGACTAGCGGGAGCACAGATACGCAGTATTTT.

The genes are TRBV7-2 and TRBJ1-1; perhaps TRBD1 as D (6 bases). Per the germline V gene, CDR1 is SGHTA and CDR2 is FQGNSA. V shed 5 bases and J shed 0 bases, with 10 bases lying between them. This CDR3 spans 14 amino acids. The DNA for the CDR3 is TGTGCCAGCAGCCCCGGGACAATGAACACTGAAGCTTTCTTT. Translating gives CASSPGTMNTEAFF.

The chain's CDR3 is CASSIGAGQGRAFF. For the CDR3, the DNA is TGTGCCAGTAGTATAGGGGCGGGACAGGGAAGAGCTTTCTTT. V and J are TRBV19 and TRBJ1-1, with TRBD1 matching over 9 bases. CDR3 length equals 14 residues. Trimming removed 1 base from V and 10 bases from J; junction bases left unmatched: 7. CDR1 and CDR2 from the germline V gene are LNHDA and SQIVND (reference sequence).

The chain links TRBV6-1 to TRBJ2-7; TRBD2 is a possible D gene (6 bases). The CDR3 loop spans 14 amino acids. V was shortened by 6 bases and J by 0 bases, with 12 bases between the two germline ends. The germline gives CDR1 MNHNS, CDR2 SASEGT. CDR3 in DNA: TGTGCCAGCAGCTGGGACGGGAGCTCCTACGAGCAGTACTTC. Encoded protein: CASSWDGSSYEQYF.